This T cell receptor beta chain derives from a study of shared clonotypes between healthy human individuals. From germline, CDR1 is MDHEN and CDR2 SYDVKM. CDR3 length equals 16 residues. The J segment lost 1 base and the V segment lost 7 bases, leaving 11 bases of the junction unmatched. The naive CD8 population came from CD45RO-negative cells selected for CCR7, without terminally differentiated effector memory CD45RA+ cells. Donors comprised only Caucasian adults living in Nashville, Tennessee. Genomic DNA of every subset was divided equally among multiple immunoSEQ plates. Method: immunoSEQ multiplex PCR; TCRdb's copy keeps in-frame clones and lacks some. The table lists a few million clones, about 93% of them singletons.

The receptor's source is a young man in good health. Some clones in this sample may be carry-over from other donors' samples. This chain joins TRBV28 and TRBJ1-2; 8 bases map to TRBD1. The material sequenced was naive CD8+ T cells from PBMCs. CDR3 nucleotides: TGTGCCAGCAATACACAGGGGGAACAGGGTAACTATGGCTACACCTTC. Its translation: CASNTQGEQGNYGYTF.